The T cell receptor (beta chain) under discussion was sequenced for a study of blood T cell repertoires in COVID-19. On the study more broadly: Specimens from acute and convalescent COVID-19 originated in the United States, Italy and Spain. The analysed material was cDNA or gDNA that came from T cells, B-cell-depleted T cells, or PBMCs.

The repertoire was sequenced with immunoSEQ multiplex PCR; TCRdb's copy has only in-frame clones and lacks some. Of 90,000 to 130,000 clones in the sample, 70% to 90% are singletons; the top ten hold 4.8%. The CDR3 runs to 15 residues. Germline-derived CDR1 and CDR2 are SNHLY and FYNNEI. Trimming cost V 1 base and J 12 bases; bases outside gene matches: 6. The origin of this receptor is a human donor in a cohort sampled during active COVID-19. The specimen sequenced was peripheral blood. The chain carries TRBV2 and TRBJ2-4; 13 bases map to TRBD2. CDR3 region: CASSEDPLAGGSQYF. The CDR3 DNA is TGTGCCAGCAGTGAAGACCCACTAGCGGGAGGGTCTCAGTACTTC.